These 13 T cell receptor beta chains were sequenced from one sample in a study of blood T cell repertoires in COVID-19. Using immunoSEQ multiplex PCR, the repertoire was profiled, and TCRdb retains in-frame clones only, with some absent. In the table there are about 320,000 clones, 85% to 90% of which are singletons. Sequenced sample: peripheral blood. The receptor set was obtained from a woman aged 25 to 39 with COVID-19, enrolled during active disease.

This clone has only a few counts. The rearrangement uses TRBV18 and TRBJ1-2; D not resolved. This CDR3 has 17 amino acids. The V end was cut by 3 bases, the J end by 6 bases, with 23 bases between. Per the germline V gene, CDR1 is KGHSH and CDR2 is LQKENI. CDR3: CASSPVSESWALDGYTF. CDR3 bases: TGTGCCAGCTCACCGGTATCGGAATCTTGGGCCTTGGATGGCTACACCTTC.

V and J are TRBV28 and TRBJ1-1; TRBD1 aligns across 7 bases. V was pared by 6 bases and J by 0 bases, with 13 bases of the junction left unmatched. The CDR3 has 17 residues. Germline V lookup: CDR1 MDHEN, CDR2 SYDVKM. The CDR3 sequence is CASRTPGVQGLNTEAFF. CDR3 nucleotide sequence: TGTGCCAGCAGAACCCCAGGGGTACAGGGGTTGAACACTGAAGCTTTCTTT.

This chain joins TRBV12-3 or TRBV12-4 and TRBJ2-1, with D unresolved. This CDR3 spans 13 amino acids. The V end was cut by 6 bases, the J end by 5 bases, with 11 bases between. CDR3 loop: CASRPRLDNEQFF. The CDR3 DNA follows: TGTGCCAGCAGACCCCGGTTGGACAATGAGCAGTTCTTC.

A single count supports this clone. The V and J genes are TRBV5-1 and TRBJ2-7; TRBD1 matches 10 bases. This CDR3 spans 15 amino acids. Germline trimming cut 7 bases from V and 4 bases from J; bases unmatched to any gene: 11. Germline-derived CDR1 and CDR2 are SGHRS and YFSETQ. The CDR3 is CASSLFPGQGYEQYF. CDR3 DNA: TGCGCCAGCTCCCTTTTCCCGGGACAGGGGTACGAGCAGTACTTC.

In DNA form, the CDR3 reads TGTGCCAGCAGTTTATTATCCCAGAACGAGCAGTACTTC. This codes for CASSLLSQNEQYF. V is TRBV28 and J is TRBJ2-7; D not certain. Looked up from germline, CDR1 is MDHEN and CDR2 is SYDVKM. CDR3 length equals 13 residues. V lost 1 base and J lost 5, with 9 bases in between.

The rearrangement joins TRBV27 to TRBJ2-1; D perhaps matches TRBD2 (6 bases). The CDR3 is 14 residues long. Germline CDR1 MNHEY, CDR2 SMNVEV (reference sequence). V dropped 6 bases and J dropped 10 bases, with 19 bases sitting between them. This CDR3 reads CASSQTRGGSEQFF. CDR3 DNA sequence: TGTGCCAGCAGCCAAACGCGGGGAGGTTCGGAGCAGTTCTTC.

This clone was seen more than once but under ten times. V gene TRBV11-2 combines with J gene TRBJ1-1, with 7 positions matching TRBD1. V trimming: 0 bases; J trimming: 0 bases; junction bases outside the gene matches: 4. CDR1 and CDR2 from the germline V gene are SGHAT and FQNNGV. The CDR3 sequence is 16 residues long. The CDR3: CASSLDADRMNTEAFF. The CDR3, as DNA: TGTGCCAGCAGCTTAGATGCGGACAGGATGAACACTGAAGCTTTCTTT.

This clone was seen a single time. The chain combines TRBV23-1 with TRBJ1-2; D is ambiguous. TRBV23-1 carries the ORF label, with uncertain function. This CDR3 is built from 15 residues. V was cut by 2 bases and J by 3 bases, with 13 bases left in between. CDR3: CASSQNCPSDYGYTF. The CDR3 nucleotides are TGCGCCAGCAGTCAAAACTGCCCCTCTGACTATGGCTACACCTTC.

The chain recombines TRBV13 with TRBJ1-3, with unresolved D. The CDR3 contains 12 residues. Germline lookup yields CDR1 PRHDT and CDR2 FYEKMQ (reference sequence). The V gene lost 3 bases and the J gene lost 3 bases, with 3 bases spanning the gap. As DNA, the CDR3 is TGTGCCAGCAGCTTCGGTGGAAACACCATATATTTT. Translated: CASSFGGNTIYF.

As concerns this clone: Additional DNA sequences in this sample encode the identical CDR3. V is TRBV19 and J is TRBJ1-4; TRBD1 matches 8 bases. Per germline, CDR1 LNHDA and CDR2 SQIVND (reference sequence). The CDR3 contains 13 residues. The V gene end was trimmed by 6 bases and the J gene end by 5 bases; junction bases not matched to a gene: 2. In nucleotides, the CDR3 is TGTGCCAGTAGCCGACAGGGGAATGAAAAACTGTTTTTT. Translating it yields CASSRQGNEKLFF.

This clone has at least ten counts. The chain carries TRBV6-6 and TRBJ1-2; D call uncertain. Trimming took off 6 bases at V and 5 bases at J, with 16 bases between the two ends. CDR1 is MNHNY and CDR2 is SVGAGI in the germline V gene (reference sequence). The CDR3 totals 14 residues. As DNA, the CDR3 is TGTGCCAGCAGGGGAGGGAGTCGAACGTATGGCTACACCTTC. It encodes CASRGGSRTYGYTF.

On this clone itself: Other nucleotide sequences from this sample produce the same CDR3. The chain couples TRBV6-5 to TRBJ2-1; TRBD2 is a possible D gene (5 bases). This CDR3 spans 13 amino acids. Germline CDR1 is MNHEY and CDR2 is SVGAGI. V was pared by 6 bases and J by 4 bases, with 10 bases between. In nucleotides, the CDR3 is TGTGCCAGCAGACGGGGTCCATACAATGAGCAGTTCTTC. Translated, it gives CASRRGPYNEQFF.

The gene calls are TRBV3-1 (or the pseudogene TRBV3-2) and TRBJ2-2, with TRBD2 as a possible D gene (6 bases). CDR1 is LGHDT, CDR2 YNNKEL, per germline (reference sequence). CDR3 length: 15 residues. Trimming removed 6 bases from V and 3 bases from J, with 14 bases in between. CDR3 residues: CASRRGGVDTGELFF. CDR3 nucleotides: TGTGCCAGCAGACGCGGCGGGGTTGACACCGGGGAGCTGTTTTTT.